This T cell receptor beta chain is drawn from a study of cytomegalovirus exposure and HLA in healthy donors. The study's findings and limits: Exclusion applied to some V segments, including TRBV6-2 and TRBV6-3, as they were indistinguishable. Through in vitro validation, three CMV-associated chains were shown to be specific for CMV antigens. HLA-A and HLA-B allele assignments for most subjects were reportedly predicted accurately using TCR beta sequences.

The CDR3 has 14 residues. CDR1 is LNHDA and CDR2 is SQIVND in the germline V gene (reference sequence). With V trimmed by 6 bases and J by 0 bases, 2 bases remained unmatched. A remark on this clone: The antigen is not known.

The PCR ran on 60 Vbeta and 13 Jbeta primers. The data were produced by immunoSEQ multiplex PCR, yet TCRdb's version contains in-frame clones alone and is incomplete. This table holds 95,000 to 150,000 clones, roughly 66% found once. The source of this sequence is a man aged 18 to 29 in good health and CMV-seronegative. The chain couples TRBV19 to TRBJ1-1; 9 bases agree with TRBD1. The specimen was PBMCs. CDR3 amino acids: CASRGQGMNTEAFF. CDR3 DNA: TGTGCCAGTAGGGGACAGGGAATGAACACTGAAGCTTTCTTT.